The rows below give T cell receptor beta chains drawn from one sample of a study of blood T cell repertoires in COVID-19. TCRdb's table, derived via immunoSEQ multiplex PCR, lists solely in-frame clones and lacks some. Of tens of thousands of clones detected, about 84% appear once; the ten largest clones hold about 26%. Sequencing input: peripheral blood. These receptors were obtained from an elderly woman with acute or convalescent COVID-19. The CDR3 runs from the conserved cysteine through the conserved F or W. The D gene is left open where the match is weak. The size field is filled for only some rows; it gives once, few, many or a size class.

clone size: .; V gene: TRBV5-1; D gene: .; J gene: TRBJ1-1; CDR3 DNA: TGCGCCAGCAGCTTGTCAGGGTTAAAGGACACTGAAGCTTTCTTT; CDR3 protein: CASSLSGLKDTEAFF
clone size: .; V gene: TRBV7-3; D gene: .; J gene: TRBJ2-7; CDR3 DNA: TGTGCCAGCAGCTTAACCGGCGTAGGGGCGCGGGACTACGAGCAGTACTTC; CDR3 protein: CASSLTGVGARDYEQYF
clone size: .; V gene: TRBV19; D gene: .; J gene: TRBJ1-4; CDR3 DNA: TGTGCCAGTAGTATAAACCGGGGGGCCGGCGAAAAACTGTTTTTT; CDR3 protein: CASSINRGAGEKLFF
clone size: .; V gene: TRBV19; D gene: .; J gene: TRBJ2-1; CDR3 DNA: TGTGCCAGTAGTTATGACAGGATCCCCTACAATGAGCAGTTCTTC; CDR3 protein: CASSYDRIPYNEQFF
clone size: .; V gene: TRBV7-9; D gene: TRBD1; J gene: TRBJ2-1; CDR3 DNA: TGTGCCAGCAGCTTTTGGACAGGGTTATCCTACAATGAGCAGTTCTTC; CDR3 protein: CASSFWTGLSYNEQFF
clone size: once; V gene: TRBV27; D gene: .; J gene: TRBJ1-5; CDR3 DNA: TGTGCCAGCAGTTTTGGCGGGGGCTCGCAGCCCCAGCATTTT; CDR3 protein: CASSFGGGSQPQHF
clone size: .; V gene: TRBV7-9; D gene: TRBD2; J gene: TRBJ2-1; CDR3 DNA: TGTGCCAGCAGCCTACTAGCGGGGGTCTACAATGAGCAGTTCTTC; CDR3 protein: CASSLLAGVYNEQFF
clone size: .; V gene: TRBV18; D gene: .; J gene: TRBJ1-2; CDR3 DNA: TGTGCCAGCTCACCCGGGAACTACAGAACCTATGGCTACACCTTC; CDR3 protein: CASSPGNYRTYGYTF
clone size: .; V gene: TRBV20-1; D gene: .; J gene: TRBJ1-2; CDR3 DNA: TGCAGCGTCAGGGCATACTATGGCTACACCTTC; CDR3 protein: CSVRAYYGYTF
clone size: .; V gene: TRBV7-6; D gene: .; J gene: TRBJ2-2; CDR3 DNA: TGTGCCAGCAGCTTAGGCCCCCCGGGACAATTCTACACCGGGGAGCTGTTTTTT; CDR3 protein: CASSLGPPGQFYTGELFF
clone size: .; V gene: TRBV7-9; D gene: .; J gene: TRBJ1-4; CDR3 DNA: TGTGCCAGCAGCTTAGCCGGGTCTAATGAAAAACTGTTTTTT; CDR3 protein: CASSLAGSNEKLFF
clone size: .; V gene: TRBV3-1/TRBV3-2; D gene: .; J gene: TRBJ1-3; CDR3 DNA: TGTGCCAGCAGCCAAGGAGGCAGGGTAAACACCATATATTTT; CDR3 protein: CASSQGGRVNTIYF
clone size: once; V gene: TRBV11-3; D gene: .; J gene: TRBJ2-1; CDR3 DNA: TGTGCCAGCAGCTTACCCCGGGGTCAGCAGTTCTTC; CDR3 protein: CASSLPRGQQFF
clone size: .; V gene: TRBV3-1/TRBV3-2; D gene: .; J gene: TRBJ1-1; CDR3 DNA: TGTGCCAGCAGCCAAGAGATAGGGGTCACTGAAGCTTTCTTT; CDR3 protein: CASSQEIGVTEAFF
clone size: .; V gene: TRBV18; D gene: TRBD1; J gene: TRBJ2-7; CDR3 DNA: TGTGCCAGCTCACGGGACAGGGGAGGTTACGAGCAGTACTTC; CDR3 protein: CASSRDRGGYEQYF
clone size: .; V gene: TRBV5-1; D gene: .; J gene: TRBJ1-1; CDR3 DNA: TGCGCCAGCACCCTGGACGTGAAGGGGGAGGCTTTCTTT; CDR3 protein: CASTLDVKGEAFF
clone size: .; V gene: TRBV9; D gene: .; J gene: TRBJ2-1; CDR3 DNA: TGTGCCAGCAGCGTAGATCAGCGCGGGTACAATGAGCAGTTCTTC; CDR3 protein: CASSVDQRGYNEQFF
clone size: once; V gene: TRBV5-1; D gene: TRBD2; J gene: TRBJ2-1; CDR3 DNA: TGCGCCAGCAGCTTTAGCGGGAGCTCCTACAATGAGCAGTTCTTC; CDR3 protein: CASSFSGSSYNEQFF
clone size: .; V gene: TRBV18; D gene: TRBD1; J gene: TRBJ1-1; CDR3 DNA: TGTGCCAGCTCAGTCGACAGGGAATCGGCTTTCTTT; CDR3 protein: CASSVDRESAFF
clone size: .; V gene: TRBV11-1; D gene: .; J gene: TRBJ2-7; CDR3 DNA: TGTGCCAGCAGCTGCGGGGAGGGGGGGTACGAGCAGTACTTC; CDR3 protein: CASSCGEGGYEQYF
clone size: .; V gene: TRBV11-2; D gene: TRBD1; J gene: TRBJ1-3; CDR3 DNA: TGTGCCAGCAGCCTAACAGGGGGGGACACCATATATTTT; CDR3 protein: CASSLTGGDTIYF
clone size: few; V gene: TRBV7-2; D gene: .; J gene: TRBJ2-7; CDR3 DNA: TGTGCCAGCAGCGTTCTAGGTAGCGTGACCTCCTACGAGCAGTACTTC; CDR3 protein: CASSVLGSVTSYEQYF
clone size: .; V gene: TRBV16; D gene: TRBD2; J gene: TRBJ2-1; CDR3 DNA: TGTGCCAGCAGCCCCCTAGCGGGAAGCTACAATGAGCAGTTCTTC; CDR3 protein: CASSPLAGSYNEQFF
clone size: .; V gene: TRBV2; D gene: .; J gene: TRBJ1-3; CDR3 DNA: TGTGCCAGCAGTGAAGCGGGGGCCGTAAGAAACACCATATATTTT; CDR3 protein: CASSEAGAVRNTIYF
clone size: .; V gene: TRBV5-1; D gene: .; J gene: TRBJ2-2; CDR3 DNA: TGCGCCAGTGGGGCGGTAACGAACACCGGGGAGCTGTTTTTT; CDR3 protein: CASGAVTNTGELFF
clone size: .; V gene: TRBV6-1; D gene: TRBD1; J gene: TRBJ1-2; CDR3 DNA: TGTGCCAGCAGTGAAGCAGGGAGACAGGGGGGTCGTGGCTACACCTTC; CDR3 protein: CASSEAGRQGGRGYTF
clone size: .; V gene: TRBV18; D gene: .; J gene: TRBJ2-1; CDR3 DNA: TGTGCCAGCTCACTAAATAGACCAGGACAAAACTCCTACAATGAGCAGTTCTTC; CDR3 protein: CASSLNRPGQNSYNEQFF